This T cell receptor beta chain was recorded in a study of T cells in localized non-small cell lung cancer. Study-level points and caveats: The greatest T cell clonality was found in uninvolved adjacent lung (higher than in tumor). Heterogeneity stays possible, as sequencing covered only one tumor region. Within adjacent lung there appeared a median around 55 of the top 100 tumor clones. Longer survival (overall) was linked to higher T cell density in blood.

Repertoires were generated with immunoSEQ multiplex PCR, while TCRdb's copy carries only in-frame clones and drops some. Seen here are around 41,000 clones, around nine tenths observed once, and the top ten hold about 10%. The CDR3 has 14 amino acids. In germline, CDR1 is MNHNS, CDR2 SASEGT. V lost 3 bases, J lost 7 bases, and 16 bases lay in between. For this clone: The antigen is unknown.

Sequencing was performed on PBMCs, taken before any cancer treatment. The chain carries TRBV6-1 and TRBJ2-7; D is perhaps TRBD2 (7 bases). The receptor was isolated from a woman aged 40 to 75 with stage II lung adenocarcinoma. This CDR3 reads CASSDWGGSGEQYF. The CDR3 nucleotides read TGTGCCAGCAGTGACTGGGGGGGCTCGGGTGAGCAGTACTTC.